This T cell receptor (beta chain) is from a study of Ad26.COV2.S vaccination and SARS-CoV-2 variants. At the level of the study: Donor had been placed in the Ad26.COV2.S arm of the COV1001 trial. Intramuscular Ad26.COV2.S at 5x10^10 or 1x10^11 viral particles. Whole-study findings and limits: A substantial breadth of spike-specific CD8+ and CD4+ T cell responses after vaccination has been reported. Recipients of either vaccine or placebo displayed similar breadth of non-spike TCRs.

The assay was immunoSEQ multiplex PCR, and TCRdb's table has in-frame clones only and misses some. The profile covers 350,000 to 500,000 clones, with roughly 91% appearing a single time and about 4.1% taken by the ten largest. As concerns this clone: What it binds is not known.

Treatment meaning: 15 to 20 received Ad26.COV2.S at low or high dose, single or two shots; about 5 received placebo; per-sample allocation not given. After the first vaccine or placebo injection, samples were drawn on day 63. The clonotype comes from a person between 18 and 60 years old who received the Ad26.COV2.S COVID-19 vaccine or a placebo. The sample here was peripheral blood, taken in a trial of Ad26.COV2.S vaccine versus placebo.

Here the CDR3 DNA reads TGCAGCGTTGCAACCAAGGGGCTAAGCTCCTACGAGCAGTACTTC. Translated: CSVATKGLSSYEQYF. V is TRBV29-1 and J is TRBJ2-7, with D maybe TRBD1 (5 bases). The germline V and J ends were trimmed by 4 bases and 0 bases, with 16 bases remaining between them. The germline V gene encodes CDR1 SQVTM and CDR2 ANQGSEA. The CDR3 loop spans 15 amino acids.